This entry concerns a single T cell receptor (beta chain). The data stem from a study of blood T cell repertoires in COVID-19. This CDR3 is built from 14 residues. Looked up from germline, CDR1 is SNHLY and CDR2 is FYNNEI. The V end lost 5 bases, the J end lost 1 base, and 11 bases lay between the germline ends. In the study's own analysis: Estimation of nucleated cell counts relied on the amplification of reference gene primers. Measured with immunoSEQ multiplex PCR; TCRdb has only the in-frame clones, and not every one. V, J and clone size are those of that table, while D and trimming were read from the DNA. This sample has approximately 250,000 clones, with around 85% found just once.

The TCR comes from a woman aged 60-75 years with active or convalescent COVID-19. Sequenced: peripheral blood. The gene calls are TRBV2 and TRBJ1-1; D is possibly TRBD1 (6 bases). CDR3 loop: CASSRDRRNTEAFF. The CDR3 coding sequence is TGTGCCAGCAGTCGAGACAGGAGGAACACTGAAGCTTTCTTT.